This is a list of T cell receptor beta chains from one sample in a study of spatial heterogeneity in lung cancer. TCRdb itself ran the 5' RACE reads through MiXCR, one entry per CDR3 protein. The sample carries about 20,000 distinct CDR3 sequences, under 20% recorded once. The sequencing here drew on PBMCs, taken at surgery. These receptors were collected from a male donor with early-stage non-small cell lung cancer. Both conserved end residues are part of each CDR3. Fields, in order: V gene, J gene, CDR3 length, CDR3 protein.

TRBV6-6	TRBJ2-4	13	CASSLLSKNIQYF
TRBV7-8	TRBJ1-3	15	CASSLTGDPGNTIYF
TRBV19	TRBJ2-7	13	CASSIMDRGEQYF
TRBV19	TRBJ1-1	14	CASTQPGTGSEAFF
TRBV5-1	TRBJ2-7	14	CASSLGQGFHEQYF
TRBV10-3	TRBJ2-5	18	CAISEPTQREAGQETQYF
TRBV9	TRBJ2-6	21	CASSVLEVRDRKPSGANVLTF
TRBV24-1	TRBJ1-1	16	CATSDYHGGGNTEAFF
TRBV6-5	TRBJ1-5	15	CASKQGFGSNQPQHF
TRBV3-1	TRBJ1-1	14	CASSPPAGNTEAFF
TRBV6-1	TRBJ2-2	11	CASSVGRKLFF
TRBV29-1	TRBJ2-3	12	CSVVGSTDTQYF
TRBV6-1	TRBJ1-1	16	CASSDGAGYMNTEAFF
TRBV25-1	TRBJ1-2	15	CASSVGPGANYGYTF
TRBV7-2	TRBJ2-3	14	CASSLFREADTQYF
TRBV2	TRBJ2-3	15	CASSDWRQDTDTQYF
TRBV6-5	TRBJ1-2	13	CASSYFGVDGYTF
TRBV12-3/TRBV12-4	TRBJ1-2	13	CASSWGRNYGYTF
TRBV29-1	TRBJ2-5	15	CSVDTPSGGAETQYF
TRBV9	TRBJ1-5	14	CASSAQGGDQPQHF
TRBV20-1	TRBJ1-4	15	CSAGKPGEGYEKLFF
TRBV6-1	TRBJ2-7	16	CASSEARQGVSYEQYF
TRBV7-3	TRBJ2-7	16	CASSLMAGTGGGEQYF
TRBV7-6	TRBJ1-5	17	CASSLRAPGESNQPQHF
TRBV11-1	TRBJ1-1	14	CASSSRDRVVEAFF
TRBV9	TRBJ2-2	13	CASSVPSTGELFF
TRBV5-4	TRBJ2-1	17	CASSLAVTGGPYNEQFF
TRBV6-5	TRBJ2-7	14	CASSYLGRSYEQYF
TRBV25-1	TRBJ2-5	16	CASSAGTGVNRETQYF
TRBV12-3/TRBV12-4	TRBJ2-5	16	CASSLATSGDQETQYF
TRBV12-3/TRBV12-4	TRBJ1-1	13	CASSVGMNTEAFF
TRBV25-1	TRBJ2-5	12	CASSVGGETQYF
TRBV7-9	TRBJ1-5	14	CASSLEKGNQPQHF
TRBV19	TRBJ1-5	16	CASSGRGLQGNQPQHF
TRBV5-6	TRBJ2-5	16	CASSFHTGLAGETQYF
TRBV9	TRBJ2-1	14	CASTVASGYNEQFF
TRBV7-3	TRBJ1-1	15	CASSLKPGGSTEAFF
TRBV7-2	TRBJ2-7	11	CASSPGGEQYF
TRBV21-1	TRBJ1-4	16	CASSKINRTTNEKLFF
TRBV20-1	TRBJ2-1	15	CSARDPSGGHNEQFF
TRBV12-3/TRBV12-4	TRBJ2-3	15	CASRERGQGTDTQYF
TRBV6-1	TRBJ2-1	15	CASSEQLAGDLEQFF